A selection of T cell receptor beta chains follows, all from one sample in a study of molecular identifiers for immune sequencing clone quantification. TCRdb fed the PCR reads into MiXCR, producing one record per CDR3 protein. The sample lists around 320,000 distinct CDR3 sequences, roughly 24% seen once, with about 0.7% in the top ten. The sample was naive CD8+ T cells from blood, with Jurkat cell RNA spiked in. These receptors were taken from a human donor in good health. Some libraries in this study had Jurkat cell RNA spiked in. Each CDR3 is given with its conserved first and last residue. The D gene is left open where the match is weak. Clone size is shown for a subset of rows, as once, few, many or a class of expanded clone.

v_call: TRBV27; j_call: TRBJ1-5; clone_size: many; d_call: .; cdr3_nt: TGTGCCAGCAGTTTATTGGGGGGCAATCAGCCCCAGCATTTT; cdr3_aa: CASSLLGGNQPQHF
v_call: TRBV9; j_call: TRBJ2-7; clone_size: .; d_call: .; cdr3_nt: TGTGCCAGCAGCTATATGACGGGGGCGAACTACGAGCAGTACTTC; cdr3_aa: CASSYMTGANYEQYF
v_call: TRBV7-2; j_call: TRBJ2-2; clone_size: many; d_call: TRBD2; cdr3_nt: TGTGCCAGCAGCTCGCGTCTTACGGGGGGGCCCTTTGACGGGGAGCTGTTTTTT; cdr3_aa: CASSSRLTGGPFDGELFF
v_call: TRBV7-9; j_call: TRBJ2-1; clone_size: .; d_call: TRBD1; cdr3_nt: TGTGCCAGCAGACCCAGCGAAAGACAGGCCCAGGGGGAAAATGAGCAGTTCTTC; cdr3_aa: CASRPSERQAQGENEQFF
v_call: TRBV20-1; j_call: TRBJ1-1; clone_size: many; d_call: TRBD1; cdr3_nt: TGCAGTGCTACCCTCCGGGACAGGGCTGACACTGAAGCTTTCTTT; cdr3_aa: CSATLRDRADTEAFF
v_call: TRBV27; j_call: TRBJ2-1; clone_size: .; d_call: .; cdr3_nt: TGTGCCAGCAGTCTAGCGCCGTACAATGAGCAGTTCTTC; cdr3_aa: CASSLAPYNEQFF
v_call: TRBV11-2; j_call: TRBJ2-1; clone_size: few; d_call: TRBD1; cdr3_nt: TGTGCCAGCAGACTAGACAGGGAACGAATCTATGAGCAGTTCTTC; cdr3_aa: CASRLDRERIYEQFF
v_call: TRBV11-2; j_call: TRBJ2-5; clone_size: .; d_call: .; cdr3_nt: TGTGCCAGCGGCTTAGCCGGGACAGAGACCCAGTACTTC; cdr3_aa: CASGLAGTETQYF
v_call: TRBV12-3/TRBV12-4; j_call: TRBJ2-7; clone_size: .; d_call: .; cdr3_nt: TGTGCCAGCACCACGTCGGTGAGCTCCTACGAGCAGTACTTC; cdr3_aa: CASTTSVSSYEQYF
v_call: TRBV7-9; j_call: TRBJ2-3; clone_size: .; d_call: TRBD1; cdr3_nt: TGTGCCAGCAGCGACCGGGACAGTGCAGATACGCAGTATTTT; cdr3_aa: CASSDRDSADTQYF
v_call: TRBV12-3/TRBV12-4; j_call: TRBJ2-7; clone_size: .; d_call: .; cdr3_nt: TGTGCCAGCAACCTGGGTAGGCTGGAGCAGTACTTC; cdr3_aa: CASNLGRLEQYF
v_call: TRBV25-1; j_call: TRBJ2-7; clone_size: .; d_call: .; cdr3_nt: TGTGCCAGCAGTGAATCGGGGGAGGCCTACGAGCAGTACTTC; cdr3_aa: CASSESGEAYEQYF
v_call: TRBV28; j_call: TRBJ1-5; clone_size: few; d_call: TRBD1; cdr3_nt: TGTGCCAGCAGTCCAATAGAGGGGGCGGCTGGCAATCAGCCCCAGCATTTT; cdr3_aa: CASSPIEGAAGNQPQHF
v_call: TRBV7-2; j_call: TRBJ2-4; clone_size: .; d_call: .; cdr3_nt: TGTGCCAGCAGCTTCGGGCACCGGACAGCGAAAAACATTCAGTACTTC; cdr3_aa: CASSFGHRTAKNIQYF
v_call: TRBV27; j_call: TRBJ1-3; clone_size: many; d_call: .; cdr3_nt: TGTGCCAGTCAATTACTTTCCGGAAACACCATATATTTT; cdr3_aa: CASQLLSGNTIYF
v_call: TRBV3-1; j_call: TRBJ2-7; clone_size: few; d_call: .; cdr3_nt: TGTGCCAGCAGCCAAGTTACGGCTGCCTACGAGCAGTACTTC; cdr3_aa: CASSQVTAAYEQYF
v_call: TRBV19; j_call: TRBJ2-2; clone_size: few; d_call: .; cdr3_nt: TGTGCCAGTAGTTTTGGAGACACTTTTACCGGGGAGCTGTTTTTT; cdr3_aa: CASSFGDTFTGELFF
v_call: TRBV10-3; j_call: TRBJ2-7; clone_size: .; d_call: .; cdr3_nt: TGTGCCATTAGTTCAGACTACTCCTACGAGCAGTACTTC; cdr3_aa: CAISSDYSYEQYF
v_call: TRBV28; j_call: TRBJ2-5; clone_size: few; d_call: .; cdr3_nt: TGTGCCAGCACCCTCTCCCGGTTTACAGGTCGAGAAGAGACCCAGTACTTC; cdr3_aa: CASTLSRFTGREETQYF
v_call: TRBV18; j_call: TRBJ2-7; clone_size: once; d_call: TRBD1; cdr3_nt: TGTGCCGGCTCACGAGGACAGGAGTACGAGCAGTACTTC; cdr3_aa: CAGSRGQEYEQYF
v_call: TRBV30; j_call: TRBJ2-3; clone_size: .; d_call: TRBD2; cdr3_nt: TGTGCCTGGGGGGCGGGAGCAGATACGCAGTATTTT; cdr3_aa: CAWGAGADTQYF
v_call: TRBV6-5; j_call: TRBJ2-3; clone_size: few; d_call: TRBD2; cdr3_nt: TGTGCCAGCAGTTATCTGCGGGGGGAAACAGATACGCAGTATTTT; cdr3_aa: CASSYLRGETDTQYF
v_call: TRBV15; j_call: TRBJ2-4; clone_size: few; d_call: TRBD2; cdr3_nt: TGTGCCACCACGAGCGGGGCGGGAGGGCCAAACATTCAGTACTTC; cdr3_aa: CATTSGAGGPNIQYF
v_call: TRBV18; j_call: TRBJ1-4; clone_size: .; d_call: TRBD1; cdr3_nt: TGTGCCAGCTCATCGTCCCGGGACAGGGGGAATAATGAAAAACTGTTTTTT; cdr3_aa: CASSSSRDRGNNEKLFF
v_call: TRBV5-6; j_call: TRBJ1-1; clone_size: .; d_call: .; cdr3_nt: TGTGCCAGCAGTTTCTACACTCAGCGTAATGTAGAAGCTTTCTTT; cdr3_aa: CASSFYTQRNVEAFF
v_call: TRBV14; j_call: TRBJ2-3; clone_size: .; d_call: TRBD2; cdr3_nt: TGTGCCAGCAGCCAAGACAGCGGGGGGGCCGGTGATACGCAGTATTTT; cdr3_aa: CASSQDSGGAGDTQYF
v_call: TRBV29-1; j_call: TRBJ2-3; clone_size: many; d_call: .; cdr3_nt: TGCAGCGTTGAGGGGGGACTTCGAGATACGCAGTATTTT; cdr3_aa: CSVEGGLRDTQYF
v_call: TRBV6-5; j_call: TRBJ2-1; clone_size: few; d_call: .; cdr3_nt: TGTGCCAGCAGTCTCTCCGGGGGTAACTACAATGAGCAGTTCTTC; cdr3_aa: CASSLSGGNYNEQFF
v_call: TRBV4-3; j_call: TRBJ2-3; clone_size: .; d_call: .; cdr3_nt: TGCGCCAGCAGCCAAGAGGAGACTAGGTTCTCCTATAGCACAGATTCGCAGTATTTT; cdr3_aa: CASSQEETRFSYSTDSQYF
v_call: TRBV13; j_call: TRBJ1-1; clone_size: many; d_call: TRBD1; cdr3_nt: TGTGCCAGCAGTTCCTGGGACAGGTGGGCTTTCTTT; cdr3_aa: CASSSWDRWAFF
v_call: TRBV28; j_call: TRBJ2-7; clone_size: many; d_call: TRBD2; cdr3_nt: TGTGCCAGCAGTCCCCGACTCGCGGGAGCCTACGAGCAGTACTTC; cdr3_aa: CASSPRLAGAYEQYF
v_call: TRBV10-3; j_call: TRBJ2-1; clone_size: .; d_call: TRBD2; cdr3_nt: TGTGCCATCAGCTTAGCGGGAGGGGACTACAATGAGCAGTTCTTC; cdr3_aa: CAISLAGGDYNEQFF